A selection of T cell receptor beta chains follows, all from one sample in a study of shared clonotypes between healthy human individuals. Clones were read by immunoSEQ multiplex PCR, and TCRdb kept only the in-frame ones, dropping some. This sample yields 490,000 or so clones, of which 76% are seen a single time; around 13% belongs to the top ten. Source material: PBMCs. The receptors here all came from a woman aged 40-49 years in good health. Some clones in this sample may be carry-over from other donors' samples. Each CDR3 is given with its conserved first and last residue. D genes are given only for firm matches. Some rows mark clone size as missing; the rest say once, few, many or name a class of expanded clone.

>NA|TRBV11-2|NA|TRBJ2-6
CASSVGGANVLTF
TGTGCCAGCAGCGTCGGGGGGGCCAACGTCCTGACTTTC
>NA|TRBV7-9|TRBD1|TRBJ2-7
CTSSLAVRTGGPGSYEQYF
TGTACCAGCAGCTTAGCGGTGAGAACAGGGGGACCGGGGTCCTACGAGCAGTACTTC
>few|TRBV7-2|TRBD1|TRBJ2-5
CASSLVTGGRETQYF
TGTGCCAGCAGCTTGGTGACAGGGGGCAGGGAGACCCAGTACTTC
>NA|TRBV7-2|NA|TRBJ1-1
CASSPPPHREEAFF
TGTGCCAGCAGCCCGCCTCCCCACAGGGAAGAAGCTTTCTTT
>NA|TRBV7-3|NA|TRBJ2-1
CASSLGGLGIEQFF
TGTGCCAGCAGCTTAGGGGGACTGGGAATTGAGCAGTTCTTC
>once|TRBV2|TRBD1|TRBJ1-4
CASSGSGGSEKLFF
TGTGCCAGCAGTGGGTCAGGGGGTAGTGAAAAACTGTTTTTT
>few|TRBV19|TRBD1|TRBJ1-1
CASSPGQGMSNTEAFF
TGTGCCAGTAGTCCGGGACAGGGGATGTCGAACACTGAAGCTTTCTTT
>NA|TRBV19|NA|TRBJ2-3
CASSTTGTDTQYF
TGTGCCAGTAGTACGACTGGCACAGATACGCAGTATTTT
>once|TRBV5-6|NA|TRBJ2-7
CASSFSAASSYEQYF
TGTGCCAGCAGCTTCAGTGCGGCGAGCTCCTACGAGCAGTACTTC
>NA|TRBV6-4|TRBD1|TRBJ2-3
CASSELTGADTQYF
TGTGCCAGCAGTGAGCTCACAGGGGCAGATACGCAGTATTTT
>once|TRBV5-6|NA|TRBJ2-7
CASSSVARASYEQYF
TGTGCCAGCAGCTCAGTAGCGAGGGCCTCCTACGAGCAGTACTTC
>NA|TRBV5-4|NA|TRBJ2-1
CASSLKEAEGGEQFF
TGTGCCAGCAGCTTGAAGGAAGCGGAGGGAGGTGAGCAGTTCTTC
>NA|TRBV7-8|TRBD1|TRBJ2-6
CASIETGNSGANVLTF
TGTGCCAGCATCGAGACAGGGAACTCTGGGGCCAACGTCCTGACTTTC
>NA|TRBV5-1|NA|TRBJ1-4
CASSVTTGGGEKLFF
TGCGCCAGCAGCGTCACGACAGGAGGTGGGGAAAAACTGTTTTTT